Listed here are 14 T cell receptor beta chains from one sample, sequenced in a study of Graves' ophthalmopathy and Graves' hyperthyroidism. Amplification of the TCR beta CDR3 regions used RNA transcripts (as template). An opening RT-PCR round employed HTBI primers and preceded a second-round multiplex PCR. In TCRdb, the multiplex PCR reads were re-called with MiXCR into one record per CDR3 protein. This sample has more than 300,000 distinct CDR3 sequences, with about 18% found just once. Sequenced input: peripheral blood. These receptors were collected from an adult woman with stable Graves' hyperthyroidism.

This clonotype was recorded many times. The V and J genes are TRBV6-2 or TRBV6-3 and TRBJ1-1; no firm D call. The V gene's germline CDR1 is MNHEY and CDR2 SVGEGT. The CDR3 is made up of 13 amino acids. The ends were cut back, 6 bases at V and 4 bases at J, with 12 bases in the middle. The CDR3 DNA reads TGTGCCAGCAGGTGGGTGAAGAGCACTGAAGCTTTCTTT. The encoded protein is CASRWVKSTEAFF.

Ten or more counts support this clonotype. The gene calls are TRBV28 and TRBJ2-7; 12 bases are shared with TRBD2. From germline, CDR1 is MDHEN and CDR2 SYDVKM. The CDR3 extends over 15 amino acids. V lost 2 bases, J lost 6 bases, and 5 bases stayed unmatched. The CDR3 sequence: CASSLLPGLAGEQYF. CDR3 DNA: TGTGCCAGCAGTTTACTCCCGGGACTAGCGGGCGAGCAGTACTTC.

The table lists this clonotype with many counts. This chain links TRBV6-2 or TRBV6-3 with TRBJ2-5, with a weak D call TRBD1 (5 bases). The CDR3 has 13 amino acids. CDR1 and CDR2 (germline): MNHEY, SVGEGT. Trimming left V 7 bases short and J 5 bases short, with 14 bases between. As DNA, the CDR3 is TGTGCCAGCAAACCGACAGTTACGGAGACCCAGTACTTC. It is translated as CASKPTVTETQYF.

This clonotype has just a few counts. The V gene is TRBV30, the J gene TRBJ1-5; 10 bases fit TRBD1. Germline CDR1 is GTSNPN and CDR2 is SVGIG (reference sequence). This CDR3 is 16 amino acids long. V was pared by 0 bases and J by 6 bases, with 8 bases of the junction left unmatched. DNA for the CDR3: TGTGCCTGGAGTGTTCCCGGGACAGGGGTGGGTCAGCCCCAGCATTTT. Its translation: CAWSVPGTGVGQPQHF.

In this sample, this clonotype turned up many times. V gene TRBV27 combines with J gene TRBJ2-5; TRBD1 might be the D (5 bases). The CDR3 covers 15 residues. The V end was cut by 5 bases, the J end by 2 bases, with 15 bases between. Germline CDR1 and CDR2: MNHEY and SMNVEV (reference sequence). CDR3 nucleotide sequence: TGTGCCAGCAGTCGGCAGGGTGCGAGACAAGAGACCCAGTACTTC. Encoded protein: CASSRQGARQETQYF.

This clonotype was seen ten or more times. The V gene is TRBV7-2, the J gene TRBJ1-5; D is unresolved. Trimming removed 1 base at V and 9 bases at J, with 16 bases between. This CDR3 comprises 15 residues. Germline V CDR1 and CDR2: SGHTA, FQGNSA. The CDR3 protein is CASSLDGQTQSPQHF. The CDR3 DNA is TGTGCCAGCAGCTTAGATGGGCAGACACAATCGCCCCAGCATTTT.

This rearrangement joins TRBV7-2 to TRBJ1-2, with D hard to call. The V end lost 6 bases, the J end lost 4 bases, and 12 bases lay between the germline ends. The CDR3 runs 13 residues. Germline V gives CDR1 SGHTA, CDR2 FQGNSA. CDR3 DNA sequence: TGTGCCAGCAGTTTGGGGAGAGGCTATGGCTACACCTTC. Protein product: CASSLGRGYGYTF.

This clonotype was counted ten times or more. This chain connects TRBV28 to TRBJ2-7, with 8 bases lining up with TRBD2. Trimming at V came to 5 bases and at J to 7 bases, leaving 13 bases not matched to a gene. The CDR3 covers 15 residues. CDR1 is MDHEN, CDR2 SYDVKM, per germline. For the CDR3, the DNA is TGTGCCAGCAGTCTTCCCCCGGGACTAGGTTCAGAGCAGTACTTC. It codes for CASSLPPGLGSEQYF. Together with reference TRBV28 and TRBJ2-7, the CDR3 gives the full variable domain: DVKVTQSSRYLVKRTGEKVFLECVQDMDHENMFWYRQDPGLGLRLIYFSYDVKMKEKGDIPEGYSVSREKKERFSLILESASTNQTSMYLCASSLPPGLGSEQYFGPGTRLTVT.

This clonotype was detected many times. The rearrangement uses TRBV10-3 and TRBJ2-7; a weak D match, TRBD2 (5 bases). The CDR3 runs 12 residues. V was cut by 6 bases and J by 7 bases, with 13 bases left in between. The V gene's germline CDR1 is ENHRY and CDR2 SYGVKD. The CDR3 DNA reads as TGTGCCATCAGGACTCTAGCTTTTGAGCAGTACTTC. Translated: CAIRTLAFEQYF.

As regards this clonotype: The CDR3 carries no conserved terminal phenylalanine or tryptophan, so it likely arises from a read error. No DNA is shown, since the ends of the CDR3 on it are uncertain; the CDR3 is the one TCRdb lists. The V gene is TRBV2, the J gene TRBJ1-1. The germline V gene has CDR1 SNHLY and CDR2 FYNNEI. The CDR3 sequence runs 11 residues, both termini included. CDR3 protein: CASKLLGKACL.

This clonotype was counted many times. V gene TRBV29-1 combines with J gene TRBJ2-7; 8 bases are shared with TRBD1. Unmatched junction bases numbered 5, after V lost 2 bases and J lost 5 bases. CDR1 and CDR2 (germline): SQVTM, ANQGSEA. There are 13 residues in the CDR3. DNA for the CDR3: TGCAGCGTTGAACAGGGGGCAAACGACGAGCAGTACTTC. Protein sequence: CSVEQGANDEQYF.

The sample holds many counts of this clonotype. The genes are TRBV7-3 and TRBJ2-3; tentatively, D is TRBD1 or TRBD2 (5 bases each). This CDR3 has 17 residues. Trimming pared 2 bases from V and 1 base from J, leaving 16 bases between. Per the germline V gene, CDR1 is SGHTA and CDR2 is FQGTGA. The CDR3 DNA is TGTGCCAGCAGCTTACAGCCGGGACCCTTGGGCACAGATACGCAGTATTTT. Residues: CASSLQPGPLGTDTQYF.

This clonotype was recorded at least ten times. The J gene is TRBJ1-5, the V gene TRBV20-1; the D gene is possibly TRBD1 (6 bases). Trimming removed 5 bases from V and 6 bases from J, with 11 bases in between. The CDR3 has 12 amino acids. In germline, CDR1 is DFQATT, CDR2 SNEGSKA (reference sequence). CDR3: CSAWRGGQPQHF. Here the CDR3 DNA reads TGCAGTGCTTGGAGGGGGGGTCAGCCCCAGCATTTT.

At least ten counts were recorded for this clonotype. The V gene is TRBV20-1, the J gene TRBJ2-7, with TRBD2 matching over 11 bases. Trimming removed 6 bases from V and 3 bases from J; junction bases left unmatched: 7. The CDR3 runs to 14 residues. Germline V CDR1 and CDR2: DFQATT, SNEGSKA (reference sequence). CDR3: CSAATSGSFYEQYF. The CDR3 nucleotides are TGCAGTGCCGCAACTAGCGGGAGCTTCTACGAGCAGTACTTC.